The clone carrying this T cell receptor (beta chain) was found a few times. What it binds is unknown. The data stem from a study of T cell repertoires in cytomegalovirus infection. For the study at large: Matching HLA type and CMV infection were both indicated by public TCR beta signatures. General study findings and limits: Carriers of CMV plus the relevant HLA were identified by cumulative public TCR beta family frequency. Dominant in the ex vivo response were TCR beta clonotypes restricted by HLA-C and specific for CMV.

The CDR3 runs 14 residues. Trimming shortened V by 5 bases and J by 2 bases, and 12 bases separated the two germline ends. Germline loops: CDR1 SGHVS, CDR2 FNYEAQ. TCRdb reanalysed the reads using MiXCR and keeps one entry per CDR3 protein. The repertoire has roughly 280,000 distinct CDR3 sequences, approximately 9.1% of them found once; the top ten carry roughly 16%. This receptor was taken from a human donor in good health (CMV status not recorded). Some clones in this sample may be carry-over from other donors' samples. The rearrangement links TRBV7-6 to TRBJ1-1; D not certain. The sequenced sample consisted of PBMCs. The CDR3 nucleotides are TGTGCCAGCAGCCTGACGCCGGGAAACACTGAAGCTTTCTTT. It encodes CASSLTPGNTEAFF. Complete variable domain (other parts from reference TRBV7-6 and TRBJ1-1): GAGVSQSPRYKVTKRGQDVALRCDPISGHVSLYWYRQALGQGPEFLTYFNYEAQQDKSGLPNDRFSAERPEGSISTLTIQRTEQRDSAMYRCASSLTPGNTEAFFGQGTRLTVV.